This entry lists 21 T cell receptor beta chains sequenced from one sample in a study of T-cell reconstitution after alpha-beta-depleted transplantation in children. The library targeted TCRbeta and was prepared with unique molecular identifiers. A single record per CDR3 protein comes from TCRdb applying MiXCR to the PCR reads. The sample lists roughly 200,000 distinct CDR3 sequences, around 7.7% occurring once. Material: PBMCs, mostly from graft donor cells, obtained 360 days after TCRalphabeta/CD19-depleted stem cell transplant. The receptors originated from a male patient aged 2-10 years who had a stem cell transplant for acute myeloid leukemia, so the T cells may come from the graft donor.

This clonotype has ten or more counts. The chain recombines TRBV6-2 or TRBV6-3 with TRBJ1-2; perhaps TRBD1 as D (5 bases). The CDR3 contains 13 residues. V lost 6 bases and J lost 3, with 11 bases in between. Germline lookup yields CDR1 MNHEY and CDR2 SVGEGT. CDR3 sequence reads: CASSPGTYYGYTF. The CDR3 nucleotides are TGTGCCAGCAGCCCCGGGACCTACTATGGCTACACCTTC.

This clonotype was seen at least ten times. The V and J genes are TRBV7-8 and TRBJ1-3, with a weak D call TRBD1 (5 bases). V lost 5 bases and J 7 bases, leaving 21 bases between the germline ends. Germline V gene data show CDR1 as SGHVS and CDR2 as FQNEAQ. The CDR3 sequence is 16 residues long. CDR3 DNA sequence: TGTGCCAGCAGCAGTTTGGAAGGGGCTCGGGGGAACACCATATATTTT. Translation gives CASSSLEGARGNTIYF.

This clonotype was found many times. The chain joins TRBV7-9 to TRBJ2-5, with a weak D call TRBD2 (5 bases). V was pared by 4 bases and J by 7 bases, with 13 bases between. The CDR3 loop spans 13 amino acids. CDR1 and CDR2 from the germline V gene are SEHNR and FQNEAQ (reference sequence). In nucleotides, the CDR3 is TGTGCCAGCAGCTATGACTCCGAGGGGACCCAGTACTTC. This codes for CASSYDSEGTQYF. Variable domain in full (rest from reference TRBV7-9 and TRBJ2-5): DTGVSQNPRHKITKRGQNVTFRCDPISEHNRLYWYRQTLGQGPEFLTYFQNEAQLEKSRLLSDRFSAERPKGSFSTLEIQRTEQGDSAMYLCASSYDSEGTQYFGPGTRLLVL.

This rearrangement joins TRBV20-1 to TRBJ2-1; tentatively, D is TRBD2 (5 bases). Trimming took off 4 bases at V and 2 bases at J, with 15 bases between the two ends. The CDR3 extends over 15 amino acids. Germline CDR1 is DFQATT and CDR2 is SNEGSKA (reference sequence). The chain's CDR3 is CSATPGTKPYNEQFF. The CDR3 coding sequence is TGCAGTGCTACGCCGGGAACAAAGCCCTACAATGAGCAGTTCTTC.

The CDR3 DNA reads as TGTGCCAGCAGCGTTATCGGGGGGCTCCAAGAGACCCAGTACTTC. It translates to CASSVIGGLQETQYF. The chain employs TRBV9 and TRBJ2-5; tentatively, D is TRBD2 (7 bases). Germline-derived CDR1 and CDR2 are SGDLS and YYNGEE. V dropped 2 bases and J dropped 1 base, with 12 bases sitting between them. The CDR3 sequence is 15 residues long.

This clonotype showed up many times. The V call is TRBV12-3 or TRBV12-4, the J call TRBJ1-5; possible D gene TRBD1, 5 bases. The CDR3 has 13 amino acids. V was pared by 6 bases and J by 6 bases, with 12 bases between. CDR3 loop: CASRGSGGQPQHF. The CDR3 DNA follows: TGTGCCAGCAGGGGTTCGGGGGGTCAGCCCCAGCATTTT.

Of note for this clonotype: Given a much more abundant clone one base away, this may be a read error. This likely comes from a read error, as the CDR3 has no conserved phenylalanine or tryptophan at its end. The rearrangement uses TRBV3-1 and TRBJ1-1; D possibly corresponds to TRBD1 (5 bases). CDR3 length: 15 amino acids. CDR1 LGHDT and CDR2 YNNKEL come from the germline V gene (reference sequence). V was shortened by 1 base and J by 3 bases, with 12 bases between the two germline ends. This chain's CDR3 is CASSQGTGGDTEAFY. The CDR3, as DNA: TGTGCCAGCAGCCAAGGCACCGGGGGTGACACTGAAGCTTTCTAT.

This clonotype was counted between two and nine times. The J gene is TRBJ2-1, the V gene TRBV29-1; perhaps D is TRBD1 or TRBD2 (5 bases each). The CDR3 has 12 amino acids. Germline assignment: CDR1 SQVTM and CDR2 ANQGSEA. V lost 4 bases and J 8 bases, leaving 12 bases between the germline ends. CDR3 region: CSVAGPLDEQFF. For the CDR3, the DNA is TGCAGCGTTGCGGGACCATTGGATGAGCAGTTCTTC.

This clonotype was found a few times. The chain joins TRBV4-3 to TRBJ2-1; 11 bases fit TRBD2. The germline V gene encodes CDR1 LGHNA and CDR2 YSLEER. The CDR3 extends over 16 amino acids. J gave up 8 bases and V 0 bases, and 6 bases lay outside the gene matches. This CDR3 reads CASSQDSSGRRDEQFF. The CDR3 DNA follows: TGCGCCAGCAGCCAAGACTCTAGCGGGAGGAGGGATGAGCAGTTCTTC.

This clonotype has a count of ten or more. The J gene is TRBJ2-3, the V gene TRBV10-3; tentative D call: TRBD2 (5 bases). The CDR3 loop spans 14 amino acids. V was clipped by 8 bases and J by 4 bases, with 16 bases between them. Germline assignment: CDR1 ENHRY and CDR2 SYGVKD. As DNA, the CDR3 is TGTGCCATCGCGCCCGGAGGAGCTCCAGATACGCAGTATTTT. Protein: CAIAPGGAPDTQYF.

This clonotype was counted at least ten times. The chain couples TRBV10-3 to TRBJ2-1; D unresolved. CDR3 size: 16 residues. The V end was cut by 2 bases, the J end by 4 bases, with 15 bases between. Germline loops: CDR1 ENHRY, CDR2 SYGVKD. The CDR3 here is CAISEGPIDLYNEQFF. The CDR3 DNA is TGTGCCATCAGTGAGGGCCCTATTGACCTTTACAATGAGCAGTTCTTC.

A few counts support this clonotype. V is TRBV29-1 and J is TRBJ2-1, with TRBD1 identical over 8 bases. The CDR3 loop spans 15 amino acids. Trimming at V came to 5 bases and at J to 3 bases, leaving 9 bases not matched to a gene. Per germline, CDR1 SQVTM and CDR2 ANQGSEA. CDR3: CSVQRRDRYYNEQFF. As DNA, the CDR3 is TGCAGCGTTCAGCGGCGGGACAGGTACTACAATGAGCAGTTCTTC.

This chain links TRBV12-3 or TRBV12-4 with TRBJ2-3, with D unclear. Trimming cost V 3 bases and J 10 bases, with 11 bases left between them. The CDR3 is made up of 12 amino acids. The CDR3: CASSFSFAAQYF. The CDR3 region has the DNA TGTGCCAGCAGTTTTAGCTTTGCGGCGCAGTATTTT.

This chain links TRBV4-1 with TRBJ2-1, with D possibly matching TRBD2 (6 bases). V was clipped by 2 bases and J by 6 bases, with 14 bases between them. The germline gives CDR1 MGHRA, CDR2 YSYEKL. The CDR3 loop spans 15 amino acids. CDR3 DNA: TGCGCCAGCAGCCAACTTCCCCTAGCGAGCAATGAGCAGTTCTTC. Translation gives CASSQLPLASNEQFF.

This clonotype has a handful of counts. V usage is TRBV5-1 and J usage is TRBJ2-1; D not certain. Trimming left V 1 base short and J 8 bases short, with 22 bases between. The CDR3 sequence is 17 residues long. Germline lookup yields CDR1 SGHRS and CDR2 YFSETQ. The CDR3: CASSLWLVGSLSYEQFF. The CDR3 coding sequence is TGCGCCAGCAGCTTGTGGTTGGTCGGGTCGCTATCTTATGAGCAGTTCTTC.

This clonotype showed up just a few times. The chain employs TRBV6-5 and TRBJ1-3; D gene ambiguous. The germline gives CDR1 MNHEY, CDR2 SVGAGI. Trimming took 0 bases from V and 0 from J, leaving 12 bases between them. The CDR3 totals 17 residues. CDR3 coding DNA: TGTGCCAGCAGTTACTCGATCGCGGCGAGCTCTGGAAACACCATATATTTT. Protein product: CASSYSIAASSGNTIYF.

The chain is built from TRBV10-3 and TRBJ2-1, with TRBD1 identical over 11 bases. Germline V gene lookup returns CDR1 ENHRY and CDR2 SYGVKD. CDR3 size: 15 residues. After removal of 8 bases from V and 9 bases from J, the junction contained 12 bases not matched to a gene. The CDR3 loop is CAILDRGLSTCEQFF. CDR3 DNA sequence: TGTGCCATCTTGGACAGGGGGCTATCCACATGTGAGCAGTTCTTC.

This clonotype was seen only a few times. The chain carries TRBV7-2 and TRBJ2-1; D may be TRBD2 (5 bases). CDR1 and CDR2 (germline): SGHTA, FQGNSA. The CDR3 has 14 residues. V shed 5 bases and J shed 4 bases, with 12 bases lying between them. The CDR3 is CASSPFGEYNEQFF. The CDR3 coding sequence is TGTGCCAGCAGCCCCTTTGGGGAGTACAATGAGCAGTTCTTC.

This clonotype was seen only a few times. The rearrangement links TRBV7-2 to TRBJ1-5, with 9 positions matching TRBD1. CDR1 and CDR2 from the germline V gene are SGHTA and FQGNSA. The CDR3 runs to 15 residues. Trimming took 5 bases from V and 3 from J; bases not matched to a gene: 5. The CDR3 spells CASSRWTGDNQPQHF. CDR3 sequence (DNA): TGTGCCAGCAGCCGATGGACAGGGGACAATCAGCCCCAGCATTTT.

This chain connects TRBV2 to TRBJ2-2; 9 nucleotides align to TRBD1. From germline, CDR1 is SNHLY and CDR2 FYNNEI. V shed 5 bases, J shed 3 bases, and the junction held 4 bases outside the gene matches. The CDR3 runs to 15 residues. CDR3 in amino acids: CASSLDRGYTGELFF. CDR3 DNA sequence: TGTGCCAGCAGTCTGGACAGGGGATACACCGGGGAGCTGTTTTTT.

This clonotype was found many times. CDR3 in amino acids: CSATRGTYNEQFF. The CDR3 region has the DNA TGCAGTGCTACCAGGGGGACCTACAATGAGCAGTTCTTC. This chain links TRBV20-1 with TRBJ2-1, with 7 bases identical to TRBD1. The J segment lost 2 bases and the V segment lost 4 bases, leaving 2 bases of the junction unmatched. The CDR3 has 13 amino acids. Germline CDR1 reads DFQATT; CDR2 reads SNEGSKA (reference sequence).